Shown below are 14 T cell receptor beta chains from a single sample sequenced in a study of cytomegalovirus exposure and HLA in healthy donors. The PCR contained 60 Vbeta and 13 Jbeta primers. Assay used: immunoSEQ multiplex PCR; TCRdb lists only in-frame clones, some missing. This table has approximately 150,000 clones, 88% appearing once. The sample consisted of PBMCs. These receptors were collected from a woman aged 40 to 50 in good health and CMV-seronegative.

The chain carries TRBV6-5 and TRBJ1-6, with TRBD1 matching over 8 bases. From germline, CDR1 is MNHEY and CDR2 SVGAGI. The CDR3 spans 16 residues. After removal of 4 bases from V and 1 base from J, the junction contained 3 bases not matched to a gene. Written as DNA, the CDR3 is TGTGCCAGCAGTTCGCAGGGGGCATCCTATAATTCACCCCTCCACTTT. Translated: CASSSQGASYNSPLHF.

The chain recombines TRBV18 with TRBJ2-4, with 8 bases matching TRBD1. Germline loops: CDR1 KGHSH, CDR2 LQKENI. The CDR3 covers 13 residues. J was trimmed by 8 bases and V by 3 bases; bases with no gene match: 3. CDR3 in DNA: TGTGCCAGCTCACCGACAGGGGTGGACATTCAGTACTTC. This translates into CASSPTGVDIQYF.

The chain uses TRBV11-3 and TRBJ2-1, with 11 nucleotides matching TRBD2. Germline V gene lookup returns CDR1 SGHNT and CDR2 YENEEA. V shed 5 bases, J shed 3 bases, and the junction held 3 bases outside the gene matches. The CDR3 is 15 amino acids. The CDR3 protein is CASSKLAGDYNEQFF. CDR3 coding DNA: TGTGCCAGCAGCAAACTAGCGGGAGACTACAATGAGCAGTTCTTC.

The chain recombines TRBV7-8 with TRBJ2-1, with a weak D call TRBD1 (6 bases). In germline, CDR1 is SGHVS, CDR2 FQNEAQ. The CDR3 is made up of 16 amino acids. V dropped 1 base and J dropped 6 bases, with 16 bases sitting between them. The CDR3 DNA reads TGTGCCAGCAGCTTAGGGCCGTCCAGGGGTGGCAATGAGCAGTTCTTC. Protein: CASSLGPSRGGNEQFF. The full variable domain, its missing parts supplied by reference TRBV7-8 and TRBJ2-1, is GAGVSQSPRYKVAKRGQDVALRCDPISGHVSLFWYQQALGQGPEFLTYFQNEAQLDKSGLPSDRFFAERPEGSVSTLKIQRTQQEDSAVYLCASSLGPSRGGNEQFFGPGTRLTVL.

This clone has a single count. V is TRBV5-1 and J is TRBJ2-4, with 8 nucleotides matching TRBD1. The CDR3 is 13 amino acids. Per germline, CDR1 SGHRS and CDR2 YFSETQ. The V and J ends lost 3 bases and 5 bases, in that order; junction bases with no gene match: 1. The CDR3 DNA reads TGCGCCAGCAGCTGGGACAGGCAAAACATTCAGTACTTC. Residues: CASSWDRQNIQYF. Combining the CDR3 with reference TRBV5-1 and TRBJ2-4 gives the whole variable domain KAGVTQTPRYLIKTRGQQVTLSCSPISGHRSVSWYQQTPGQGLQFLFEYFSETQRNKGNFPGRFSGRQFSNSRSEMNVSTLELGDSALYLCASSWDRQNIQYFGAGTRLSVL.

The genes are TRBV29-1 and TRBJ1-1; D possibly corresponds to TRBD1 (5 bases). V shed 4 bases and J shed 2 bases, with 14 bases lying between them. CDR3 length: 14 amino acids. CDR1 and CDR2 (germline): SQVTM, ANQGSEA. The CDR3: CSVGSWGPNTEAFF. The CDR3 DNA follows: TGCAGCGTTGGGTCTTGGGGCCCAAACACTGAAGCTTTCTTT. Full variable domain (missing parts from reference TRBV29-1 and TRBJ1-1): SAVISQKPSRDICQRGTSLTIQCQVDSQVTMMFWYRQQPGQSLTLIATANQGSEATYESGFVIDKFPISRPNLTFSTLTVSNMSPEDSSIYLCSVGSWGPNTEAFFGQGTRLTVV.

The rearrangement joins TRBV19 to TRBJ2-7, with unresolved D. This CDR3 spans 15 amino acids. The germline V and J ends were trimmed by 3 bases and 6 bases, with 18 bases remaining between them. Germline CDR1 LNHDA, CDR2 SQIVND (reference sequence). The CDR3 bases are TGTGCCAGTAGTATTGCGTCTTCCTCTCTCCTCGAGCAGTACTTC. It specifies CASSIASSSLLEQYF.

The V gene is TRBV6-5, the J gene TRBJ1-1; no clear D. V was shortened by 6 bases and J by 6 bases, with 17 bases between the two germline ends. This CDR3 comprises 14 residues. The germline V gene has CDR1 MNHEY and CDR2 SVGAGI. The CDR3 nucleotides read TGTGCCAGCAGACGATGGCGGCCCCCCCCTGAAGCTTTCTTT. It translates to CASRRWRPPPEAFF.

The chain joins TRBV5-1 to TRBJ2-3, with 7 bases lining up with TRBD2. The CDR3 loop spans 14 amino acids. V was pared by 5 bases and J by 3 bases, with 6 bases of the junction left unmatched. The germline V gene has CDR1 SGHRS and CDR2 YFSETQ. The CDR3 spells CASRRESATDTQYF. The CDR3 DNA sequence: TGCGCCAGCAGGCGGGAGTCCGCGACAGATACGCAGTATTTT. The complete variable domain, with remaining parts taken from reference TRBV5-1 and TRBJ2-3, reads KAGVTQTPRYLIKTRGQQVTLSCSPISGHRSVSWYQQTPGQGLQFLFEYFSETQRNKGNFPGRFSGRQFSNSRSEMNVSTLELGDSALYLCASRRESATDTQYFGPGTRLTVL.

The chain uses TRBV7-9 and TRBJ2-5; TRBD1 might be the D (5 bases). The CDR3 spans 17 residues. Trimming cost V 3 bases and J 5 bases, with 22 bases left between them. In germline, CDR1 is SEHNR, CDR2 FQNEAQ (reference sequence). DNA for the CDR3: TGTGCCAGCAGCTTTAGCAGGGCTGGCCCGCTAGGGGAGACCCAGTACTTC. Its protein product is CASSFSRAGPLGETQYF.

The chain links TRBV6-5 to TRBJ2-7; 12 bases match TRBD2. CDR3 size: 15 residues. V lost 6 bases and J lost 2; bases outside the gene matches: 5. Per germline, CDR1 MNHEY and CDR2 SVGAGI. This chain's CDR3 is CASRGLAGPTYEQYF. The CDR3 bases are TGTGCCAGCAGGGGACTAGCGGGTCCGACCTACGAGCAGTACTTC.

The gene calls are TRBV28 and TRBJ1-5; 7 bases align to TRBD1. The V and J ends lost 5 bases and 0 bases, in that order; junction bases with no gene match: 10. This CDR3 has 17 residues. Germline V lookup: CDR1 MDHEN, CDR2 SYDVKM. CDR3 DNA sequence: TGTGCCAGCAGTCCCGCCGGGACAGCGATTAGCAATCAGCCCCAGCATTTT. It specifies CASSPAGTAISNQPQHF.

This clone was seen once. The junction and the germline gene differ at one end; a read error may be behind it. CDR3: CASSKPGQKETQYF. The CDR3 bases are TGTGCTAGCAGCAAACCGGGACAGAAGGAGACCCAGTACTTC. This chain joins TRBV7-7 and TRBJ2-5; 7 bases fit TRBD1. The CDR3 extends over 14 amino acids. CDR1 is SSHAT, CDR2 FNYEAQ, per germline (reference sequence).

The chain uses TRBV11-2 and TRBJ2-2, with D perhaps TRBD2 (5 bases). Trimming pared 5 bases from V and 6 bases from J, leaving 10 bases between. There are 13 residues in the CDR3. Germline-derived CDR1 and CDR2 are SGHAT and FQNNGV. CDR3 coding DNA: TGTGCCAGCAGCATAGGGCGGGCCGGGGAGCTGTTTTTT. This sequence encodes CASSIGRAGELFF.